The 18 T cell receptor beta chains reported below all come from one sample, sequenced in a study of blood T cell repertoires in COVID-19. Generated by immunoSEQ multiplex PCR, the TCRdb table keeps only in-frame clones and is missing some. The table lists 64,000 or so clones, 75% to 85% of them singletons. The sequenced sample was peripheral blood. These receptors all come from a human donor in a cohort sampled during active COVID-19.

The chain combines TRBV4-1 with TRBJ2-5; 8 bases agree with TRBD2. Germline V lookup: CDR1 MGHRA, CDR2 YSYEKL. V lost 4 bases and J lost 5; bases outside the gene matches: 6. The CDR3 has 14 residues. Written as DNA, the CDR3 is TGCGCCAGCAGCCTACGGGCTAGCGGGGAGACCCAGTACTTC. It is translated as CASSLRASGETQYF.

The V and J genes are TRBV9 and TRBJ1-4, with D possibly TRBD1 on 6 matching bases. Germline V gives CDR1 SGDLS, CDR2 YYNGEE. V dropped 3 bases and J dropped 5 bases, with 11 bases sitting between them. The CDR3 is made up of 14 amino acids. The CDR3 nucleotides are TGTGCCAGCAGCGCGACAGGTCCAAATGAAAAACTGTTTTTT. Translated: CASSATGPNEKLFF.

This clone was observed a single time. This chain links TRBV4-1 with TRBJ1-1; no reliable D call. V was trimmed by 0 bases and J by 1 base, leaving 6 bases between them. Germline CDR1 and CDR2: MGHRA and YSYEKL. CDR3 length: 14 residues. CDR3 residues: CASSQDPWNTEAFF. CDR3 in DNA: TGCGCCAGCAGCCAAGATCCCTGGAACACTGAAGCTTTCTTT.

This clone was seen more than once but under ten times. The V call is TRBV19, the J call TRBJ1-4; D gene ambiguous. Trimming left V 9 bases short and J 3 bases short, with 17 bases between. Germline CDR1 LNHDA, CDR2 SQIVND (reference sequence). There are 15 residues in the CDR3. The CDR3 spells CASHRGWAANEKLFF. CDR3 coding DNA: TGTGCCAGCCACAGAGGGTGGGCGGCTAATGAAAAACTGTTTTTT.

The gene calls are TRBV20-1 and TRBJ1-1; 8 nucleotides match TRBD1. CDR3 length: 13 amino acids. The trim removed 5 bases at V and 1 base at J, leaving 3 bases unmatched. The germline V gene encodes CDR1 DFQATT and CDR2 SNEGSKA (reference sequence). The CDR3 nucleotides are TGCAGTGCTGGTGGGACAGGGAACACTGAAGCTTTCTTT. Translating gives CSAGGTGNTEAFF.

The gene calls are TRBV2 and TRBJ2-7, with a tentative D call TRBD2 (6 bases). The V gene's germline CDR1 is SNHLY and CDR2 FYNNEI. V lost 5 bases and J lost 3, with 26 bases in between. This CDR3 has 18 residues. The CDR3 region is CASSPPRGIYSRGYEQYV. The CDR3 DNA reads as TGTGCCAGCAGTCCCCCCCGCGGAATTTATTCGCGGGGCTACGAGCAGTACGTC.

This chain joins TRBV10-3 and TRBJ2-5; 10 bases line up with TRBD1. V shed 4 bases and J 3 bases; nucleotides not matched to a gene: 2. CDR3 size: 14 residues. The germline CDR1 and CDR2 sequences are ENHRY and SYGVKD. CDR3 sequence reads: CAISVGTGEETQYF. CDR3 bases: TGTGCCATCAGTGTCGGGACAGGGGAAGAGACCCAGTACTTC.

The chain recombines TRBV28 with TRBJ2-2, with D perhaps matching TRBD2 (6 bases). V was trimmed by 7 bases and J by 6 bases, leaving 9 bases between them. The CDR3 covers 12 residues. The germline CDR1 and CDR2 sequences are MDHEN and SYDVKM. CDR3: CASTPGAGELFF. CDR3 in DNA: TGTGCCAGCACACCGGGGGCCGGGGAGCTGTTTTTT.

This chain uses TRBV11-2 with TRBJ2-7; D perhaps matches TRBD2 (6 bases). The CDR3 loop spans 16 amino acids. Trimming took off 1 base at V and 3 bases at J, with 16 bases between the two ends. Looked up from germline, CDR1 is SGHAT and CDR2 is FQNNGV. CDR3 nucleotides: TGTGCCAGCAGCTTAGGGCCAGCCGGAGGGGTCTACGAGCAGTACTTC. Amino acid sequence: CASSLGPAGGVYEQYF.

This clone was counted a few times. The rearrangement joins TRBV11-2 to TRBJ2-1; the match to TRBD2 covers 15 bases. The CDR3 length is 15 residues. The germline V gene encodes CDR1 SGHAT and CDR2 FQNNGV. Trimming removed 4 bases from V and 8 bases from J; junction bases left unmatched: 3. The CDR3 bases are TGTGCCAGCAGCTGGACTAGCGGGGGGGCCGATGAGCAGTTCTTC. Amino acids: CASSWTSGGADEQFF.

The count of this clone is one. The CDR3 DNA sequence: TGCGCCAGCAGCGGCGGACAGGGTATGGGCGCTGAAGCTTTCTTT. Translated: CASSGGQGMGAEAFF. The V call is TRBV5-1, the J call TRBJ1-1; 8 bases are shared with TRBD1. The CDR3 totals 15 residues. The V segment lost 4 bases and the J segment 6 bases; nucleotides outside the gene matches: 11. Germline values: CDR1 SGHRS, CDR2 YFSETQ. The variable domain in full, with the rest retrieved from reference TRBV5-1 and TRBJ1-1, is KAGVTQTPRYLIKTRGQQVTLSCSPISGHRSVSWYQQTPGQGLQFLFEYFSETQRNKGNFPGRFSGRQFSNSRSEMNVSTLELGDSALYLCASSGGQGMGAEAFFGQGTRLTVV.

The rearrangement links TRBV30 to TRBJ1-1; the D is unclear. There are 14 residues in the CDR3. The germline CDR1 and CDR2 sequences are GTSNPN and SVGIG (reference sequence). V was shortened by 8 bases and J by 3 bases, with 19 bases between the two germline ends. In DNA, the CDR3 is TGTGCCCGAGGAGGGTGGGGAGGGTACACTGAAGCTTTCTTT. Translation gives CARGGWGGYTEAFF.

The chain carries TRBV6-5 and TRBJ2-1, with D unresolved. CDR3 length: 15 amino acids. Trimming removed 4 bases from V and 0 bases from J, with 10 bases in between. Germline V CDR1 and CDR2: MNHEY, SVGAGI. The CDR3 here is CASSSSRSSYNEQFF. DNA for the CDR3: TGTGCCAGCAGTTCCTCTCGGTCCTCCTACAATGAGCAGTTCTTC.

The CDR3: CASSKTGGSYGYTF. The CDR3 coding sequence is TGTGCCAGCAGCAAGACAGGGGGTTCGTATGGCTACACCTTC. This chain uses TRBV5-4 with TRBJ1-2, with 9 bases matching TRBD1. The germline V gene encodes CDR1 SGHNT and CDR2 YYREEE (reference sequence). This CDR3 comprises 14 residues. The junction had 6 bases not matched to a gene; V was cut back by 4 bases and J by 5 bases.

This clone was counted only a few times. V and J are TRBV9 and TRBJ2-1; the match to TRBD1 covers 9 bases. Per the germline V gene, CDR1 is SGDLS and CDR2 is YYNGEE. After removal of 2 bases from V and 9 bases from J, the junction contained 3 bases not matched to a gene. CDR3 length equals 13 residues. CDR3 nucleotides: TGTGCCAGCAGCGTTGAGGACAGGGGTGAGCAGTTCTTC. This encodes CASSVEDRGEQFF.

The gene calls are TRBV30 and TRBJ1-1; 7 nucleotides line up with TRBD1. The ends lost 3 bases at V and 1 base at J; junction bases unmatched: 2. There are 13 residues in the CDR3. Per germline, CDR1 GTSNPN and CDR2 SVGIG (reference sequence). This CDR3 reads CAWRQGRNTEAFF. Here the CDR3 DNA reads TGTGCCTGGAGACAGGGGAGGAACACTGAAGCTTTCTTT.

Only a few counts were recorded for this clone. V and J are TRBV5-6 and TRBJ2-7, with TRBD1 identical over 7 bases. Germline V lookup: CDR1 SGHDT, CDR2 YYEEEE. Germline trimming cut 2 bases from V and 2 bases from J; bases unmatched to any gene: 4. The CDR3 sequence is 14 residues long. The CDR3 DNA sequence: TGTGCCAGCAGCTTCTACAGGGGTCCCTACGAGCAGTACTTC. This codes for CASSFYRGPYEQYF.

The chain joins TRBV7-9 to TRBJ2-1, with D possibly being TRBD1 (5 bases). The V and J ends lost 0 bases and 2 bases respectively, with 5 bases between them. This CDR3 has 14 residues. The germline V gene has CDR1 SEHNR and CDR2 FQNEAQ (reference sequence). DNA for the CDR3: TGTGCCAGCAGCTTAGCAGGGGCCTACAATGAGCAGTTCTTC. Translated, it gives CASSLAGAYNEQFF.